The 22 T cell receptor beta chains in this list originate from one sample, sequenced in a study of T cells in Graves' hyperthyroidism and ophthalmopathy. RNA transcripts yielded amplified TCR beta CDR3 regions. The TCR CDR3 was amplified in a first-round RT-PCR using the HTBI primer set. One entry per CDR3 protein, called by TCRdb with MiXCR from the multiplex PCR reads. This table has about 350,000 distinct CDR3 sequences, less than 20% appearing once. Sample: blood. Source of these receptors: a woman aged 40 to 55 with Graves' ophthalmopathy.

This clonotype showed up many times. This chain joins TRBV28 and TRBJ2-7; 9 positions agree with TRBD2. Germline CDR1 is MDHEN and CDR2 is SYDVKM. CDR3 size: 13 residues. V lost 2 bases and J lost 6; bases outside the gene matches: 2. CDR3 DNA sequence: TGTGCCAGCAGTTTAGCGGGAGGGGGCGAGCAGTACTTC. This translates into CASSLAGGGEQYF.

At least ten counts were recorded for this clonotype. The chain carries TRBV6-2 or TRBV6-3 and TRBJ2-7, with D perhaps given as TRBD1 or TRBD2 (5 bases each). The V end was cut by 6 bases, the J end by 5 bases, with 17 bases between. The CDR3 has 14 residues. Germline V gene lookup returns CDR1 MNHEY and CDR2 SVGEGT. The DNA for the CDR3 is TGTGCCAGCAGAACTCCAGGGAGCCGCGACGAGCAGTACTTC. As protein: CASRTPGSRDEQYF.

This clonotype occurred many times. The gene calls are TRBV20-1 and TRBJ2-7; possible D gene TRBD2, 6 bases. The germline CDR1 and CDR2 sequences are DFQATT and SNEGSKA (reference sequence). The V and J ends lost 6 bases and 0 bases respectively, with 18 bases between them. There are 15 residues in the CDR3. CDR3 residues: CSAPFGQRVSYEQYF. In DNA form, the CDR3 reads TGCAGTGCCCCCTTTGGCCAGCGGGTCTCCTACGAGCAGTACTTC.

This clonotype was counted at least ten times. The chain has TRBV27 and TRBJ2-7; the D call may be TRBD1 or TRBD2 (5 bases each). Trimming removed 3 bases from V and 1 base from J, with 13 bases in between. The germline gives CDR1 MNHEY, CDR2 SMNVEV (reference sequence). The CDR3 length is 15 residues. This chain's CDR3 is CASSFRRDGSYEQYF. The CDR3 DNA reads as TGTGCCAGCAGTTTCCGACGGGACGGATCCTACGAGCAGTACTTC.

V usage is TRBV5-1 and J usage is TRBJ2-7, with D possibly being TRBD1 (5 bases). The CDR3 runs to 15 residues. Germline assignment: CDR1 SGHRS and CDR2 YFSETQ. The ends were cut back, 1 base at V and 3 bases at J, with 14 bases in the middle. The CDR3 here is CASSLTGPKDYEQYF. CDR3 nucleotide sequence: TGCGCCAGCAGCTTGACAGGACCGAAGGACTACGAGCAGTACTTC.

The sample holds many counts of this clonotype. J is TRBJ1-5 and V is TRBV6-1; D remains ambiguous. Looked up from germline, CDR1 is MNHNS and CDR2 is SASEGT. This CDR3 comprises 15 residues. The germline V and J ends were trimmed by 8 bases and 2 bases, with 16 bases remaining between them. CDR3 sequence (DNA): TGTGCCAGCCAGACGGGTACGCCTGGCAATCAGCCCCAGCATTTT. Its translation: CASQTGTPGNQPQHF.

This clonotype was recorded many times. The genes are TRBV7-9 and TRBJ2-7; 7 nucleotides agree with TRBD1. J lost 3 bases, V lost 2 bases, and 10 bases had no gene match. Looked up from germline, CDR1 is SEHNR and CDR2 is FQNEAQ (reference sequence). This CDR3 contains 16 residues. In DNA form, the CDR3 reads TGTGCCAGCAGCTTATATGCGACAGGGAGAGTCTACGAGCAGTACTTC. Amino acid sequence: CASSLYATGRVYEQYF.

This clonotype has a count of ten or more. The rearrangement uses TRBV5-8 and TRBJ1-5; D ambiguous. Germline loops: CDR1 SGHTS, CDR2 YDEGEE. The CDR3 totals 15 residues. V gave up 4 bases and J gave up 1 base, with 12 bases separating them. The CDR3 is CASSHWTISNQPQHF. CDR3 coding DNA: TGTGCCAGCAGCCACTGGACTATAAGCAATCAGCCCCAGCATTTT.

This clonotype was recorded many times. CDR3 sequence (DNA): TGTGCCAGCAGCTTAGGCCCCCCGAACTACGAGCAGTACTTC. Its translation is CASSLGPPNYEQYF. This chain links TRBV7-2 with TRBJ2-7; D is undetermined. CDR1 and CDR2 from the germline V gene are SGHTA and FQGNSA. Trimming stripped 1 base from V and 3 bases from J, with 10 bases between. The CDR3 is 14 residues long.

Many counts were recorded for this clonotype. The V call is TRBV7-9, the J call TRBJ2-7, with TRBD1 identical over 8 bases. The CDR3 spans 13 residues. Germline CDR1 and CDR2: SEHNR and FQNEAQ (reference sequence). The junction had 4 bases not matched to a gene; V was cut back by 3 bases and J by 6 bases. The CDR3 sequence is CASSLDRESEQYF. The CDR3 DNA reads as TGTGCCAGCAGCTTGGACAGGGAATCCGAGCAGTACTTC.

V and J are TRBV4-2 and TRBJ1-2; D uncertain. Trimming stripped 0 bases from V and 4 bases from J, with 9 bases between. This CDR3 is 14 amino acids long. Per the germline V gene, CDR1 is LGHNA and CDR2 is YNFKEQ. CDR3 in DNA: TGTGCCAGCAGCCAAGAGGTCGGGCTCTATGGCTACACCTTC. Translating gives CASSQEVGLYGYTF.

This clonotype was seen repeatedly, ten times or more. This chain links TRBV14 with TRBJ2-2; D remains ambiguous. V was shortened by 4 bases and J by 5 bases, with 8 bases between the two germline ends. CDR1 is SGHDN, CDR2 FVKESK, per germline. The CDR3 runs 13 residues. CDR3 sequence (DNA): TGTGCCAGCAGCCCCCGACAAACCGGGGAGCTGTTTTTT. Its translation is CASSPRQTGELFF.

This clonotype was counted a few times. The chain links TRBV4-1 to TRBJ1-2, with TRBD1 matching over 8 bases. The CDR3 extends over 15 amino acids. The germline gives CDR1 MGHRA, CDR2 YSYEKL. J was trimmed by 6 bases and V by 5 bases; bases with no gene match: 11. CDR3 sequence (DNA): TGCGCCAGCAGCGATACAGGGGGGGTGGTAAATGGCTACACCTTC. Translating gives CASSDTGGVVNGYTF.

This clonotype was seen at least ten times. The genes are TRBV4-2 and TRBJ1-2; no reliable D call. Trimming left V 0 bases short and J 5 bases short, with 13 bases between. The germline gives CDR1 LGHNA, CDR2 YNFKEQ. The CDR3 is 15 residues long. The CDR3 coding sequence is TGTGCCAGCAGCCAAGAGGCCCAGGCGGAATATGGCTACACCTTC. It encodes CASSQEAQAEYGYTF.

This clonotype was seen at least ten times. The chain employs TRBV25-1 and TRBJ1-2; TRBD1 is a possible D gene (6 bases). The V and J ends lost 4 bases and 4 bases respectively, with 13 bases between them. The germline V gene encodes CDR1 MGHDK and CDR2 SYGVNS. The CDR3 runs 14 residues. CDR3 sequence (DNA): TGTGCCAGCAGTGCGAGGGGGACGGGCTATGGCTACACCTTC. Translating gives CASSARGTGYGYTF.

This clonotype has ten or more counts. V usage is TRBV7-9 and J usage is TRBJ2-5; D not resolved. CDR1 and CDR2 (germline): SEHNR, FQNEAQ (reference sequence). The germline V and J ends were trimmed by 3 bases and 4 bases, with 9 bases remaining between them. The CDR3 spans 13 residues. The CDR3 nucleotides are TGTGCCAGCAGCTTGGGTGGTCCAGAGACCCAGTACTTC. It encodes CASSLGGPETQYF.

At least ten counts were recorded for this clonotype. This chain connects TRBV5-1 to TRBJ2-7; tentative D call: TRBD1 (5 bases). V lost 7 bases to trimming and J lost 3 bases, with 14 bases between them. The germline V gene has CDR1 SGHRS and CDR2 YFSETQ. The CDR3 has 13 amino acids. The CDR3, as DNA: TGCGCCAGCTCCCAGACAGTCAGCTACGAGCAGTACTTC. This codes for CASSQTVSYEQYF.

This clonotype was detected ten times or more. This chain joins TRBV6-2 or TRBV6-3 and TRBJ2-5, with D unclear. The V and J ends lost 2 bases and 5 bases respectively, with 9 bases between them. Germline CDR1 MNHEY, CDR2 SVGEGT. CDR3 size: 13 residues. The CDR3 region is CASSYGFAETQYF. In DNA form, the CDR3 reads TGTGCCAGCAGTTACGGATTCGCGGAGACCCAGTACTTC.

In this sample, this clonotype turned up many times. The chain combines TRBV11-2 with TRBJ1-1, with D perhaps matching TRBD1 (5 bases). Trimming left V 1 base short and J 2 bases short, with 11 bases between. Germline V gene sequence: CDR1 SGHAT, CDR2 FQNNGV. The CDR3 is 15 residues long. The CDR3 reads CASSLVQGANTEAFF. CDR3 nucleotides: TGTGCCAGCAGCTTAGTCCAGGGCGCTAACACTGAAGCTTTCTTT.

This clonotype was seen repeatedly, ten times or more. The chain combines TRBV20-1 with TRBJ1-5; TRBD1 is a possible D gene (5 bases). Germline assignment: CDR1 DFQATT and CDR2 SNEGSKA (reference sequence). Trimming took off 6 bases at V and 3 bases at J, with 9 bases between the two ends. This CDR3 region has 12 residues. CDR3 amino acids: CSATDNNQPQHF. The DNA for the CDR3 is TGCAGTGCAACGGACAACAATCAGCCCCAGCATTTT.

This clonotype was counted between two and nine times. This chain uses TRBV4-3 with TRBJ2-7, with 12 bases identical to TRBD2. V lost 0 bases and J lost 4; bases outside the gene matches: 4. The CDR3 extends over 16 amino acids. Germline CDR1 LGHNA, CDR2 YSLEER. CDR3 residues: CASSQDASGRAYEQYF. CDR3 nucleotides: TGCGCCAGCAGCCAAGATGCTAGCGGGAGGGCTTACGAGCAGTACTTC.

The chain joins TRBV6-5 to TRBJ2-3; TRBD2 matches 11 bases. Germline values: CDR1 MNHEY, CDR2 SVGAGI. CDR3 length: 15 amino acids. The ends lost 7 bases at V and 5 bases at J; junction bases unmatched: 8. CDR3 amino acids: CASISMLAGGDTQYF. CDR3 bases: TGTGCCAGCATTTCGATGCTAGCGGGGGGAGATACGCAGTATTTT.